This is a list of T cell receptor beta chains from one sample in a study of T cells in Graves' hyperthyroidism and ophthalmopathy. Via MiXCR, TCRdb re-called the multiplex PCR reads, giving one row per CDR3 protein. There are under 250,000 distinct CDR3 sequences in the sample; approximately 25% occur only once, and around 40% lies in the top ten. Specimen: blood. These receptors came from a woman in her thirties or forties with Graves' ophthalmopathy. Both conserved end residues are part of each CDR3. A D gene is named only where the DNA matches it firmly. The listing skips clone size in some rows; elsewhere it reads once, few, many or a size class.

>many|-|TRBV2|TRBJ2-3
CASKDDFTDTQYF
TGTGCCAGCAAGGACGACTTCACAGATACGCAGTATTTT
>-|-|TRBV19|TRBJ1-1
CASSMLGMNTEAFF
TGTGCCAGTAGTATGCTCGGCATGAACACTGAAGCTTTCTTT
>few|-|TRBV6-5|TRBJ1-1
CASSYSYGIRTEAFF
TGTGCCAGCAGTTACTCGTACGGGATTAGGACTGAAGCTTTCTTT
>-|TRBD1|TRBV6-1|TRBJ1-1
CASSDRDRGNTEAFF
TGTGCCAGCAGTGACCGGGACAGGGGGAACACTGAAGCTTTCTTT
>-|TRBD2|TRBV7-3|TRBJ2-5
CASSLGLAGKQETQYF
TGTGCCAGCAGCTTGGGACTAGCGGGGAAACAAGAGACCCAGTACTTC
>many|-|TRBV4-2|TRBJ2-7
CASSPLVRDEQYF
TGTGCCAGCAGCCCCTTGGTGCGGGATGAACAGTACTTC
>-|-|TRBV12-3/TRBV12-4|TRBJ2-2
CASSPTTLTPYVTGELFF
TGTGCCAGCAGTCCTACGACACTCACACCCTACGTCACCGGGGAGCTGTTTTTT
>many|-|TRBV9|TRBJ2-2
CASRQLNTGELFF
TGTGCCAGCAGGCAGCTGAACACCGGGGAGCTGTTTTTT
>once|-|TRBV4-1|TRBJ2-7
CASSQDVVQGSYEQYF
TGCGCCAGCAGCCAAGATGTGGTACAGGGATCCTACGAGCAGTACTTC
>many|-|TRBV18|TRBJ2-7
CASSRRQSYEQYF
TGTGCCAGCTCAAGACGACAATCCTACGAGCAGTACTTC
>many|-|TRBV20-1|TRBJ1-2
CSARDSKYGYTF
TGCAGTGCTAGAGACAGCAAATATGGCTACACCTTC
>many|-|TRBV15|TRBJ1-1
CATRETPNTEAFF
TGTGCCACCAGAGAAACCCCAAACACTGAAGCTTTCTTT
>few|-|TRBV6-1|TRBJ2-7
CASTQRAIGDEQYF
TGTGCCAGCACCCAAAGAGCCATCGGCGACGAGCAGTACTTC
>many|TRBD1|TRBV6-2/TRBV6-3|TRBJ1-2
CASSTGQVYGYTF
TGTGCCAGCAGTACAGGACAGGTGTATGGCTACACCTTC
>many|TRBD1|TRBV28|TRBJ1-2
CASSSGQAAYGYTF
TGTGCCAGCAGTTCCGGACAGGCTGCTTATGGCTACACCTTC
>many|TRBD1|TRBV10-3|TRBJ2-7
CAIMNSDRSYEQYF
TGTGCCATCATGAACTCGGACAGGTCCTACGAGCAGTACTTC
>many|TRBD2|TRBV6-1|TRBJ2-2
CASRHRGGVTGELFF
TGTGCCAGCAGACACCGGGGAGGGGTCACCGGGGAGCTGTTTTTT
>many|TRBD2|TRBV6-5|TRBJ2-7
CASSYGSSGSLYEQYF
TGTGCCAGCAGTTACGGGTCTAGCGGGAGTCTCTACGAGCAGTACTTC
>many|TRBD2|TRBV30|TRBJ2-7
CAWKREGKSYEQYF
TGTGCCTGGAAACGGGAGGGTAAATCCTACGAGCAGTACTTC
>many|-|TRBV29-1|TRBJ2-7
CSVGSVSYEQYF
TGCAGCGTTGGTAGCGTTTCCTACGAGCAGTACTTC
>-|TRBD2|TRBV6-2/TRBV6-3|TRBJ2-1
CASRDTLAGNNEQFF
TGTGCCAGCAGAGACACCTTAGCGGGGAACAATGAGCAGTTCTTC
>-|-|TRBV7-3|TRBJ1-1
CASSSLPPHANTEAFF
TGTGCCAGCAGCTCTCTACCCCCCCATGCGAACACTGAAGCTTTCTTT
>once|-|TRBV6-1|TRBJ1-3
CASILVGTFSGNTIYF
TGTGCCAGCATCCTCGTCGGCACCTTCTCTGGAAACACCATATATTTT
>-|TRBD2|TRBV4-1|TRBJ2-5
CASSQDPGRDETQYF
TGCGCCAGCAGCCAAGATCCAGGGAGGGACGAGACCCAGTACTTC
>many|-|TRBV20-1|TRBJ2-2
CSARVSGAGELFF
TGCAGTGCTAGAGTGTCGGGGGCCGGGGAGCTGTTTTTT